This T cell receptor (beta chain) originates from a study of T-cell reconstitution after alpha-beta-depleted transplantation in children. The CDR3 is 15 amino acids. V trimming: 6 bases; J trimming: 0 bases; junction bases outside the gene matches: 6. Researchers prepared the TCRbeta library using unique molecular identifiers, the study reports. TCRdb re-analysed the PCR reads in MiXCR, keeping a single row per CDR3 protein. The sample has a few hundred thousand distinct CDR3 sequences; 20% to 30% are singletons. The sample in question was PBMCs, obtained before TCRalphabeta/CD19-depleted stem cell transplant. This sequence joins TRBV12-3 or TRBV12-4 and TRBJ2-3; 7 positions match TRBD2. The source of this sequence is a boy under two years old with Wiskott-Aldrich syndrome, due to receive a stem cell transplant. The CDR3 is CASSPGTISTDTQYF. Written as DNA, the CDR3 is TGTGCCAGCAGCCCCGGGACTATAAGCACAGATACGCAGTATTTT.